A few counts support the clone carrying this T cell receptor (beta chain). Its target is not known. Regions amplified from RNA transcripts were the TCR beta CDR3 regions. The study used the HTBI primer set for a first-round RT-PCR of the TCR CDR3. TCRdb passed the multiplex PCR reads through MiXCR, listing each CDR3 protein once. The repertoire includes hundreds of thousands of distinct CDR3 sequences, about 14% of them detected once, and 4.5% to 6% sits in the top ten. With 3 bases removed from V and 4 bases from J, the gap between germline ends came to 13 bases. The CDR3 extends over 15 amino acids. This sample was taken from a study of T cells in Graves' hyperthyroidism and ophthalmopathy. Findings and caveats of the study: Classification by a 13 V-J model distinguished ophthalmopathy from stable hyperthyroidism.

Diagnostic decisions used clinical symptoms, serum thyroxine and TRAb, thyroid ultrasound and orbital computed tomography. This rearrangement joins TRBV12-3 or TRBV12-4 to TRBJ2-1; D possibly uses TRBD1 or TRBD2 (5 bases each). This TCR came from a woman aged 30 to 39 with Graves' hyperthyroidism that later progressed to Graves' ophthalmopathy. The sequenced sample was blood. The CDR3: CASSFLEGPYNEQFF. CDR3 in DNA: TGTGCCAGCAGTTTTCTAGAGGGACCGTACAATGAGCAGTTCTTC.